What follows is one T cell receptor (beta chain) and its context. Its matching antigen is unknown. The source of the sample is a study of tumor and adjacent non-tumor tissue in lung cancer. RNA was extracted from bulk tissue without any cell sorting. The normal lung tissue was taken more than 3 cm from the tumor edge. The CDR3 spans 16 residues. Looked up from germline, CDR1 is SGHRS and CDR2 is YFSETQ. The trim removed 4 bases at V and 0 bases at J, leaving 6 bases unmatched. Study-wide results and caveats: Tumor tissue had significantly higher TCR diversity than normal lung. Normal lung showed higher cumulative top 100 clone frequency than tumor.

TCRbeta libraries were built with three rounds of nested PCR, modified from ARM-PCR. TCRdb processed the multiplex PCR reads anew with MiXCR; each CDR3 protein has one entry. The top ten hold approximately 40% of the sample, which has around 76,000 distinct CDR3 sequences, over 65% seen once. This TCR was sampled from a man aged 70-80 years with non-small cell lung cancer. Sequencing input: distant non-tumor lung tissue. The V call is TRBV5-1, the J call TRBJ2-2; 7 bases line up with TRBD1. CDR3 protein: CASSMKGAANTGELFF. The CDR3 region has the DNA TGCGCCAGCAGCATGAAGGGGGCTGCGAACACCGGGGAGCTGTTTTTT. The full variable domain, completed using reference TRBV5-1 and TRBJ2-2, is KAGVTQTPRYLIKTRGQQVTLSCSPISGHRSVSWYQQTPGQGLQFLFEYFSETQRNKGNFPGRFSGRQFSNSRSEMNVSTLELGDSALYLCASSMKGAANTGELFFGEGSRLTVL.